This TCR beta chain was captured by sequencing in a study of T-cell memory formation after mild COVID-19. Points from the study as a whole: Nothing showed for sure that second-wave clones peaking on day 37 were SARS-CoV-2 specific. The study detected some responding clones in pre-infection memory, suggesting cross-reactive memory joined.

Comments on this clonotype: Its antigen remains unidentified.

Trimming took 3 bases from V and 1 from J, leaving 6 bases between them. The CDR3 is 12 amino acids. The germline gives CDR1 DFQATT, CDR2 SNEGSKA (reference sequence). TCRdb reprocessed the 5' RACE reads via MiXCR and lists one record per CDR3 protein. The sample contains more than 120,000 distinct CDR3 sequences, less than 20% of which appear only once. The sample taken for sequencing was PBMCs or a T cell subset sorted from them (not recorded which). The V gene is TRBV20-1, the J gene TRBJ2-5; TRBD2 is a possible D gene (6 bases). The clonotype originates from an adult woman who had mild COVID-19 (a few samples of this study predate the infection). Cell type and time point are not known. CDR3 sequence (DNA): TGCAGTGCTAGGGAGGGCCAAGAGACCCAGTACTTC. Translating it yields CSAREGQETQYF.